The next 5 T cell receptor beta chains were all read from a single sample in a study of blood T cell repertoires in COVID-19. The repertoire was sequenced with immunoSEQ multiplex PCR; TCRdb's copy has only in-frame clones and lacks some. The table includes 55,000 to 75,000 clones, 84% detected once. The sample taken for sequencing was peripheral blood. The receptor set was obtained from a man aged 55 to 69 with COVID-19, enrolled during active disease.

V usage is TRBV20-1 and J usage is TRBJ2-5; 11 nucleotides line up with TRBD1. CDR3 length equals 14 residues. V shed 3 bases, J shed 2 bases, and the junction held 2 bases outside the gene matches. In germline, CDR1 is DFQATT, CDR2 SNEGSKA (reference sequence). The CDR3 sequence: CSASWDRGQETQYF. The CDR3 bases are TGCAGTGCTAGTTGGGACAGGGGGCAAGAGACCCAGTACTTC.

The chain has TRBV18 and TRBJ2-5; 12 bases are shared with TRBD2. Germline values: CDR1 KGHSH, CDR2 LQKENI. Trimming took 4 bases from V and 1 from J; bases not matched to a gene: 1. The CDR3 totals 15 residues. CDR3 residues: CASSQGLAGQETQYF. CDR3 DNA sequence: TGTGCCAGCTCACAGGGACTAGCGGGCCAAGAGACCCAGTACTTC.

The rearrangement links TRBV6-1 to TRBJ2-3, with D unclear. The V end lost 3 bases, the J end lost 3 bases, and 7 bases lay between the germline ends. The germline CDR1 and CDR2 sequences are MNHNS and SASEGT. This CDR3 region has 13 residues. The CDR3 reads CASSDGPTDTQYF. Here the CDR3 DNA reads TGTGCCAGCAGTGATGGGCCTACAGATACGCAGTATTTT.

CDR3 DNA: TGTGCCAGTAGTACCGGACAGCCGGGGTCCTACGAGCAGTACTTC. Amino acid sequence: CASSTGQPGSYEQYF. The chain has TRBV19 and TRBJ2-7; TRBD1 might be the D (6 bases). In germline, CDR1 is LNHDA, CDR2 SQIVND (reference sequence). The CDR3 is 15 residues long. Trimming cost V 4 bases and J 1 base, with 14 bases left between them.

The V gene is TRBV5-1, the J gene TRBJ2-7; 7 bases are shared with TRBD1. Trimming removed 0 bases from V and 2 bases from J; junction bases left unmatched: 5. The CDR3 spans 15 residues. Germline-derived CDR1 and CDR2 are SGHRS and YFSETQ. CDR3 coding DNA: TGCGCCAGCAGCTTGGGTGACAGGGACCCCTACGAGCAGTACTTC. Residues: CASSLGDRDPYEQYF.